The T cell receptor (beta chain) described here comes from a study of T cell clonotyping in hematopoietic cell transplantation. Libraries were prepared by immunoSEQ multiplex PCR; TCRdb keeps only in-frame clonotypes and omits some of them. The table records about 80,000 clones, 90% to 96% of them present only once. This sample's time point: recipient sample about 28 days before transplant, after cytoreduction. The CDR3 has 12 amino acids. V shed 1 base and J shed 2 bases, with 6 bases lying between them. Germline CDR1 GTSNPN, CDR2 SVGIG (reference sequence). This clone was found once. This clonotype was sampled from a woman aged 50 to 60 with acute myeloid leukemia. Some clones in this sample may be carry-over from other donors' samples. Sequenced here: peripheral blood mononuclear cells, sampled before stem cell transplant. The V gene is TRBV30, the J gene TRBJ2-7, with D hard to call. The CDR3 bases are TGTGCCTGGAGTGCTCTAGCCTACGAGCAGTACTTC. It specifies CAWSALAYEQYF.